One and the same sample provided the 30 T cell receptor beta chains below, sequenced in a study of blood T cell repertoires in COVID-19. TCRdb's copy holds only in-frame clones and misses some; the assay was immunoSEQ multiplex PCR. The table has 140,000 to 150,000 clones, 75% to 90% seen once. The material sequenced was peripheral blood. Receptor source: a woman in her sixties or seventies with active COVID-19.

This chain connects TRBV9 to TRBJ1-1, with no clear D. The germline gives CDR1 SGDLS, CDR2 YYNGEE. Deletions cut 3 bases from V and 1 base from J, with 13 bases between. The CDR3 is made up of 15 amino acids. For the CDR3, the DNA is TGTGCCAGCAGCGCTCAACAGAACGGGAACACTGAAGCTTTCTTT. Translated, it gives CASSAQQNGNTEAFF.

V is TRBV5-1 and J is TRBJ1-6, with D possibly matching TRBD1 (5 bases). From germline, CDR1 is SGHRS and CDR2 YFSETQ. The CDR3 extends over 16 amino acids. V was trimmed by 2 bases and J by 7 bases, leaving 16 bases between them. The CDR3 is CASSFTAGPKNSPLHF. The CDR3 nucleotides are TGCGCCAGCAGCTTTACCGCAGGGCCTAAGAATTCACCCCTCCACTTT.

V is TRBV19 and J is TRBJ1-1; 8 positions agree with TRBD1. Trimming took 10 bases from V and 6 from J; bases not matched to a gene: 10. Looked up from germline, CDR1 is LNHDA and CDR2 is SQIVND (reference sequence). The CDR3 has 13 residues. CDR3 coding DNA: TGTGCCACCCCCGGGACAGGCGGCGCTGAAGCTTTCTTT. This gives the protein CATPGTGGAEAFF.

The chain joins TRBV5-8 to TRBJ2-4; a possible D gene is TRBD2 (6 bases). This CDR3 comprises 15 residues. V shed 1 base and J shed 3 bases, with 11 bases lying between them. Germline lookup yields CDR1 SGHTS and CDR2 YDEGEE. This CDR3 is CASSLWGDDKNIQYF. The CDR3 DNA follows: TGTGCCAGCAGCTTGTGGGGGGATGACAAAAACATTCAGTACTTC.

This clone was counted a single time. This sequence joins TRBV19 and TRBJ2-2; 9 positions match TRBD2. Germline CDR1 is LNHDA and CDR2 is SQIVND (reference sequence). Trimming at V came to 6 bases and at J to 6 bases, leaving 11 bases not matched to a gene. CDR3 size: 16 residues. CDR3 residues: CASSYHSGSSAGELFF. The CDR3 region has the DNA TGTGCCAGTAGCTACCATAGCGGGAGCAGCGCCGGGGAGCTGTTTTTT.

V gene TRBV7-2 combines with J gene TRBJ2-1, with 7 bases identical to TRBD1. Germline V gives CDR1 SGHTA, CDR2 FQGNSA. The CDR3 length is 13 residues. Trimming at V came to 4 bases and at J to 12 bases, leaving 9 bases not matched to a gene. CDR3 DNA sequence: TGTGCCAGCAGCTCCGGACAGGCCTTACCGCAGTTCTTC. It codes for CASSSGQALPQFF.

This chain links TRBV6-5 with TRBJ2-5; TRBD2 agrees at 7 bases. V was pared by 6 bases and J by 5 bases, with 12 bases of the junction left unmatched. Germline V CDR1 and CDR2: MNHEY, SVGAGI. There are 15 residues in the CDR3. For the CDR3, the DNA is TGTGCCAGCAGCCGAGGTGGGCGGGAGTGGGAGACCCAGTACTTC. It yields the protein CASSRGGREWETQYF.

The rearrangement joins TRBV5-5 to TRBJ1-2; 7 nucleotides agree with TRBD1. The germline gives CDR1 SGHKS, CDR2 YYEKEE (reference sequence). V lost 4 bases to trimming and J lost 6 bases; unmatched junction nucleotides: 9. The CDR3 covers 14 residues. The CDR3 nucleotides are TGTGCCAGCAGCCCTTGGAGGGGGCCCGATGGCTACACCTTC. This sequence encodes CASSPWRGPDGYTF.

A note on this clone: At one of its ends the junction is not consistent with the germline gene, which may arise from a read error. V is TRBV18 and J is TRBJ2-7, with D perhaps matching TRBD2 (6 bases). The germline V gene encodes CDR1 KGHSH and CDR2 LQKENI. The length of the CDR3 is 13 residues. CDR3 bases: TGTGCCAGCTCACCACCCGGGGACTTTGAGCGGTACTTC. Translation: CASSPPGDFERYF.

Here the CDR3 reads CASSTNQGSSYEQYF. CDR3 nucleotide sequence: TGTGCCAGCAGCACAAACCAGGGGAGCTCCTACGAGCAGTACTTC. The chain is built from TRBV11-2 and TRBJ2-7, with D possibly matching TRBD1 (6 bases). CDR1 and CDR2 (germline): SGHAT, FQNNGV. The CDR3 loop spans 15 amino acids. Trimming cost V 5 bases and J 0 bases, with 14 bases left between them.

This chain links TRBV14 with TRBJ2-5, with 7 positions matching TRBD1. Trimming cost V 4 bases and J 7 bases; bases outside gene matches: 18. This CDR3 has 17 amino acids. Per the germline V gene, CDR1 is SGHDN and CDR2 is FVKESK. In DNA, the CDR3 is TGTGCCAGCAGCCCGAGGAGACAGGGTACGGTTTACGTGACCCAGTACTTC. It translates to CASSPRRQGTVYVTQYF.

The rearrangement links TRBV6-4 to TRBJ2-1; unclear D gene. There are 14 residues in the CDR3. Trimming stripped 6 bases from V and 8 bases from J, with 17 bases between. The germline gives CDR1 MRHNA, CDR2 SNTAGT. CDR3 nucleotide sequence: TGTGCCAGCAGCATGACGACTGGCGGCCATGAGCAGTTCTTC. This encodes CASSMTTGGHEQFF.

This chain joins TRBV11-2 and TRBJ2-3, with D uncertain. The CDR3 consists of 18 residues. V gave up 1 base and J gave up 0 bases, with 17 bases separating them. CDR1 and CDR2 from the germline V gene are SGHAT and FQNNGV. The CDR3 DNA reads TGTGCCAGCAGCTTAGGCGACCCCCGAAGGAGTAGCACAGATACGCAGTATTTT. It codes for CASSLGDPRRSSTDTQYF.

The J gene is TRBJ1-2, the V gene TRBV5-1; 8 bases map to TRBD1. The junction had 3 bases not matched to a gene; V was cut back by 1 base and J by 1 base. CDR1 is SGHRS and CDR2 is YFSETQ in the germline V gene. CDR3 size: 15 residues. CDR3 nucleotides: TGCGCCAGCAGCTTGACAGGACAGGGTAACTATGGCTACACCTTC. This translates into CASSLTGQGNYGYTF.

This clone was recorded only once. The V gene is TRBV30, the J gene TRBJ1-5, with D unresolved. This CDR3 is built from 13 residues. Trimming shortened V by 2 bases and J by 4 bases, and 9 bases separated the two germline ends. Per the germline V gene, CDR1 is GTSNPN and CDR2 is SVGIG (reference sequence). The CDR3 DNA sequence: TGTGCCTGGAGTTTGAGCCGTAATCAGCCCCAGCATTTT. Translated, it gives CAWSLSRNQPQHF. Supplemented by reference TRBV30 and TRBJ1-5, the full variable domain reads SQTIHQWPATLVQPVGSPLSLECTVEGTSNPNLYWYRQAAGRGLQLLFYSVGIGQISSEVPQNLSASRPQDRQFILSSKKLLLSDSGFYLCAWSLSRNQPQHFGDGTRLSIL.

The CDR3 nucleotides are TGTGCCAGCAGCCATCTCGACTTGGTCAATGAGCAGTTCTTC. It translates to CASSHLDLVNEQFF. The J gene is TRBJ2-1, the V gene TRBV14; D unresolved. Between the trimmed V and J ends, which lost 3 bases and 6 bases, there was a span of 12 bases. CDR1 is SGHDN and CDR2 is FVKESK in the germline V gene. This CDR3 contains 14 residues.

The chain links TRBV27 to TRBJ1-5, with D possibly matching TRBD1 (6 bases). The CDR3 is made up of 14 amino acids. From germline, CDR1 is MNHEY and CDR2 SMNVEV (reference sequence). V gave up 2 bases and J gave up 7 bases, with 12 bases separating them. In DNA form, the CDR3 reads TGTGCCAGCAGTTTAAGGGGAGGGGGGCAGCCCCAGCATTTT. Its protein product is CASSLRGGGQPQHF.

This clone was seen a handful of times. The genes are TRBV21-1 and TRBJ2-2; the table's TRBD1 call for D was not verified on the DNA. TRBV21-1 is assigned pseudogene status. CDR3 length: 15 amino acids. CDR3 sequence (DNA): TGTGCCAGCAGCAGACGACATAAGGACACCGGGGAGCTGTTTTTT. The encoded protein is CASSRRHKDTGELFF.

CDR3 in amino acids: CASSVEAATEAFF. CDR3 bases: TGTGCCAGCAGTGTTGAGGCTGCCACTGAAGCTTTCTTT. The chain uses TRBV2 and TRBJ1-1, with D unclear. The length of the CDR3 is 13 residues. V lost 4 bases, J lost 4 bases, and 10 bases lay in between. Germline loops: CDR1 SNHLY, CDR2 FYNNEI. Based on the CDR3 plus reference TRBV2 and TRBJ1-1, the full variable domain is EPEVTQTPSHQVTQMGQEVILRCVPISNHLYFYWYRQILGQKVEFLVSFYNNEISEKSEIFDDQFSVERPDGSNFTLKIRSTKLEDSAMYFCASSVEAATEAFFGQGTRLTVV.

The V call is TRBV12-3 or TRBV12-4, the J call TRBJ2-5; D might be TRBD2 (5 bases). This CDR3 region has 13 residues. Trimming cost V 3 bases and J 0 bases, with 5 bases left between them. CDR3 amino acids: CASSLRDQETQYF. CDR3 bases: TGTGCCAGCAGTTTGCGGGACCAAGAGACCCAGTACTTC.

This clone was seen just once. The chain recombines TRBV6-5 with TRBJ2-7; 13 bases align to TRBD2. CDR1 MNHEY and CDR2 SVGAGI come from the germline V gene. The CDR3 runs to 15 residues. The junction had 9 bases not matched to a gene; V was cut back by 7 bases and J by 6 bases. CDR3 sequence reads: CASTQILAGGSEQYF. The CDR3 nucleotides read TGTGCCAGCACTCAAATACTAGCGGGAGGGAGCGAGCAGTACTTC.

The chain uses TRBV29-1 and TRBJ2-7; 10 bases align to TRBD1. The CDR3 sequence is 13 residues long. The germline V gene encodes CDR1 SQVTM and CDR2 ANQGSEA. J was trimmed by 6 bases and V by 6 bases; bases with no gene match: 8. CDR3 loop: CSVRTGGMSEQYF. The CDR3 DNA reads TGCAGCGTGCGGACAGGGGGTATGTCCGAGCAGTACTTC.

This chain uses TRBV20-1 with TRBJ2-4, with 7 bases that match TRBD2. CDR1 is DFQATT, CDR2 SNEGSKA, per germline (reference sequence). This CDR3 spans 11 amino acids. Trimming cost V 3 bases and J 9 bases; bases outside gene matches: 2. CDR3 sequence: CSASAGVIQYF. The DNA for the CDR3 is TGCAGTGCTAGCGCGGGGGTCATTCAGTACTTC.

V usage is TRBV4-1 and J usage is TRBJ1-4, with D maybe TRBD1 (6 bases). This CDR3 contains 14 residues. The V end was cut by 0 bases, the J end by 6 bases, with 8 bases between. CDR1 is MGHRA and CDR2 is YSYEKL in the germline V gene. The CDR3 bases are TGCGCCAGCAGCCAAGAACAGGGCTATGAAAAACTGTTTTTT. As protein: CASSQEQGYEKLFF.

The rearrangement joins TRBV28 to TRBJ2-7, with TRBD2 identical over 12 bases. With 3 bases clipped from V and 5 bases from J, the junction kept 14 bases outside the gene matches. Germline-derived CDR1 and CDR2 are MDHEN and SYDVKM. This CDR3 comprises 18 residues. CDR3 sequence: CASSFSPHVTSGRHEQYF. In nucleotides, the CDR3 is TGTGCCAGCAGTTTCAGCCCCCACGTGACTAGCGGGAGACACGAGCAGTACTTC.

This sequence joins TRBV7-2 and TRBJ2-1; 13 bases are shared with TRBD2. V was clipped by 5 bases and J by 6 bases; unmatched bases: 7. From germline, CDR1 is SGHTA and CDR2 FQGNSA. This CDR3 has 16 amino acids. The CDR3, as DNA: TGTGCCAGCAGCCTCCAACTAGCGGGAGGGTTCAATGAGCAGTTCTTC. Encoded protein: CASSLQLAGGFNEQFF.

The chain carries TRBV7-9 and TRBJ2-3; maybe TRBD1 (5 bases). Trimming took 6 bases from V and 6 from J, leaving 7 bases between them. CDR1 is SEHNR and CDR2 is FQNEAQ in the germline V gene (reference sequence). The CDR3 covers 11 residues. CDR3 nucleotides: TGTGCCAGCAGATACAGGGATACGCAGTATTTT. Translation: CASRYRDTQYF.

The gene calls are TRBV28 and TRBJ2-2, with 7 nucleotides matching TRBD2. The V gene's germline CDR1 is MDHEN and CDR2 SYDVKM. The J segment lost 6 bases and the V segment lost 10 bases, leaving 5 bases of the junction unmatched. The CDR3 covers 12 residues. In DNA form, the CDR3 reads TGTGCCACCCTAGGACTAGCCGGGGAGCTGTTTTTT. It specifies CATLGLAGELFF.

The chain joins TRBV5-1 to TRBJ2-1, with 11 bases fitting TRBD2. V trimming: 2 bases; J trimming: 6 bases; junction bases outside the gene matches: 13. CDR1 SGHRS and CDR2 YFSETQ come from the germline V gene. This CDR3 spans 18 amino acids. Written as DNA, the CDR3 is TGCGCCAGCAGCTTTCGCCCGCCGGGGACTAGCGGAGTCAATGAGCAGTTCTTC. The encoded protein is CASSFRPPGTSGVNEQFF.

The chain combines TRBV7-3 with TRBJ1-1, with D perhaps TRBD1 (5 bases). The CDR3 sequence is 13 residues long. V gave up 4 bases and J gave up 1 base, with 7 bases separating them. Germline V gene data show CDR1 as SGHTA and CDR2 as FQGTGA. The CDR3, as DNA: TGTGCCAGCAGCTGGACACAGAACACTGAAGCTTTCTTT. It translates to CASSWTQNTEAFF.